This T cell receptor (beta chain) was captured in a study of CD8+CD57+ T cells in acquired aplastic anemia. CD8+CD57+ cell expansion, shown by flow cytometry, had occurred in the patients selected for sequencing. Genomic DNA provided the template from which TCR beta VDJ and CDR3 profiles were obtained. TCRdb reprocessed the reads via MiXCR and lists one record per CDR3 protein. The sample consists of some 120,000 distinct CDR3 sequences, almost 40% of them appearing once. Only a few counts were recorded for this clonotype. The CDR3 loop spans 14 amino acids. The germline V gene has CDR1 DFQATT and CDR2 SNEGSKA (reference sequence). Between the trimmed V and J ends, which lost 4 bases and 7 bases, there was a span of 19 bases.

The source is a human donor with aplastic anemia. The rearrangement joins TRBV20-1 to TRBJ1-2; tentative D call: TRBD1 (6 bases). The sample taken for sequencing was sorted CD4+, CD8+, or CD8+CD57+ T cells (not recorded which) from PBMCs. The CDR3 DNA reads TGCAGTGCTAAAGACACAGGGCGTCCAAGTGGCTACACCTTC. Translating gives CSAKDTGRPSGYTF.